The 25 T cell receptor beta chains presented below share a single source sample, sequenced in a study of T cell repertoires in cytomegalovirus infection. TCRdb used MiXCR to reprocess the reads, holding one entry per CDR3 protein. This table has just over 450,000 distinct CDR3 sequences, about two fifths appearing once. These receptors have no identified antigens. The sequencing used cultured PBMCs, collected from culture after CMV antigen stimulation. These receptor sequences come from a human donor in good health (CMV status not recorded). Some clones in this sample may be carry-over from other donors' samples.

The sample holds a few counts of this clonotype. This rearrangement joins TRBV5-8 to TRBJ2-7; weak D call: TRBD1 (5 bases). CDR1 and CDR2 (germline): SGHTS, YDEGEE. The CDR3 consists of 13 residues. V lost 8 bases and J lost 1, with 13 bases in between. This CDR3 reads CARDTAPSYEQYF. The CDR3, as DNA: TGTGCCAGGGACACCGCACCATCCTACGAGCAGTACTTC. Full variable domain (outside the CDR3, taken from reference TRBV5-8 and TRBJ2-7): EAGVTQSPTHLIKTRGQQATLRCSPISGHTSVYWYQQALGLGLQFLLWYDEGEERNRGNFPPRFSGRQFPNYSSELNVNALELEDSALYLCARDTAPSYEQYFGPGTRLTVT.

This clonotype was seen once. The chain combines TRBV5-5 with TRBJ2-4; 15 nucleotides agree with TRBD2. The CDR3 totals 20 residues. Germline V gene sequence: CDR1 SGHKS, CDR2 YYEKEE (reference sequence). V dropped 1 base and J dropped 0; count of bases not matched to a gene: 8. The CDR3 DNA reads TGTGCCAGCAGCTTGCAGGGACTAGCGGGAGGCCAACTAGCCAAAAACATTCAGTACTTC. Protein product: CASSLQGLAGGQLAKNIQYF.

This clonotype occurred many times. The V gene is TRBV7-2, the J gene TRBJ2-3; 7 bases map to TRBD1. Germline V gives CDR1 SGHTA, CDR2 FQGNSA. The length of the CDR3 is 14 residues. V shed 1 base and J 4 bases; nucleotides not matched to a gene: 2. CDR3 coding DNA: TGTGCCAGCAGCTTAGTAGGGGGCCCAGATACGCAGTATTTT. Translated, it gives CASSLVGGPDTQYF.

The CDR3 sequence is CASSDLYQPQHF. The DNA for the CDR3 is TGCGCCAGCAGTGATCTCTATCAGCCCCAGCATTTT. V gene TRBV10-2 combines with J gene TRBJ1-5; D not resolved. CDR1 is WSHSY and CDR2 is SAAADI in the germline V gene. V was trimmed by 3 bases and J by 5 bases, leaving 5 bases between them. The CDR3 spans 12 residues.

The J gene is TRBJ2-7, the V gene TRBV7-9; 10 bases are shared with TRBD1. There are 15 residues in the CDR3. J lost 2 bases, V lost 2 bases, and 3 bases had no gene match. CDR1 is SEHNR, CDR2 FQNEAQ, per germline (reference sequence). CDR3 coding DNA: TGTGCCAGCAGCTTAACGGGACAGGGGACCTACGAGCAGTACTTC. Encoded protein: CASSLTGQGTYEQYF.

V usage is TRBV7-2 and J usage is TRBJ1-5, with D perhaps matching TRBD1 (5 bases). The CDR3 consists of 15 residues. V was clipped by 0 bases and J by 4 bases, with 10 bases between them. Germline V gene sequence: CDR1 SGHTA, CDR2 FQGNSA. The CDR3 DNA is TGTGCCAGCAGCTTAGCGCGTGGGGCTAATCAGCCCCAGCATTTT. Encoded protein: CASSLARGANQPQHF.

This chain uses TRBV4-1 with TRBJ2-1; a possible D gene is TRBD1 (5 bases). The CDR3 spans 14 residues. Germline-derived CDR1 and CDR2 are MGHRA and YSYEKL. V shed 2 bases and J shed 8 bases, with 13 bases lying between them. CDR3 nucleotides: TGCGCCAGCAGCCAACAGGGCACTTGGGATGAGCAGTTCTTC. Amino acid sequence: CASSQQGTWDEQFF.

The rearrangement links TRBV7-9 to TRBJ2-5, with D maybe TRBD1 (6 bases). Germline CDR1 and CDR2: SEHNR and FQNEAQ (reference sequence). The CDR3 totals 15 residues. The V gene lost 5 bases and the J gene lost 5 bases, with 18 bases spanning the gap. CDR3 nucleotide sequence: TGTGCCAGCAGCCAAGGAGTACAGGGAAGGGAGACCCAGTACTTC. Its translation: CASSQGVQGRETQYF.

The gene calls are TRBV7-2 and TRBJ2-2; a possible D gene is TRBD1 (6 bases). Germline values: CDR1 SGHTA, CDR2 FQGNSA. The CDR3 covers 14 residues. The V end was cut by 2 bases, the J end by 6 bases, with 10 bases between. CDR3 protein: CASSLTAGAGELFF. CDR3 in DNA: TGTGCCAGCAGCTTAACCGCAGGGGCCGGGGAGCTGTTTTTT.

This rearrangement joins TRBV6-5 to TRBJ2-1, with D possibly being TRBD2 (5 bases). V lost 8 bases and J lost 8, with 19 bases in between. CDR3 length: 14 amino acids. CDR1 and CDR2 from the germline V gene are MNHEY and SVGAGI. The CDR3 nucleotides read TGTGCCAGCGGCCGGACGGGGAACCCCCATGAGCAGTTCTTC. Amino acid sequence: CASGRTGNPHEQFF.

The J gene is TRBJ2-1, the V gene TRBV4-2; TRBD2 is a possible D gene (6 bases). V was shortened by 1 base and J by 8 bases, with 18 bases between the two germline ends. The CDR3 totals 16 residues. In germline, CDR1 is LGHNA, CDR2 YNFKEQ. Here the CDR3 reads CASSQGAGLRSDEQFF. The CDR3 DNA is TGTGCCAGCAGCCAAGGGGCCGGACTACGAAGCGATGAGCAGTTCTTC.

This rearrangement joins TRBV4-1 to TRBJ2-7; 8 nucleotides align to TRBD1. The CDR3 spans 17 residues. Germline CDR1 MGHRA, CDR2 YSYEKL. Germline trimming cut 4 bases from V and 2 bases from J; bases unmatched to any gene: 13. The CDR3: CASSPPTGTGRPYEQYF. The CDR3 region has the DNA TGCGCCAGCAGCCCCCCAACCGGGACAGGACGACCCTACGAGCAGTACTTC.

The chain combines TRBV4-2 with TRBJ2-3; TRBD2 aligns across 9 bases. CDR3 size: 17 residues. V trimming: 5 bases; J trimming: 3 bases; junction bases outside the gene matches: 12. Germline V lookup: CDR1 LGHNA, CDR2 YNFKEQ. DNA for the CDR3: TGTGCCAGCAGCGCCGAGGTAGCGGGGGTTTTAACAGATACGCAGTATTTT. The encoded protein is CASSAEVAGVLTDTQYF.

CDR3 in DNA: TGTGCCAGCAGCTCAGGATCTATTACGTTCTCTGGGGCCAACGTCCTGACTTTC. This translates into CASSSGSITFSGANVLTF. V and J are TRBV7-6 and TRBJ2-6; D remains unclear. The CDR3 length is 18 residues. The ends were cut back, 4 bases at V and 0 bases at J, with 16 bases in the middle. CDR1 and CDR2 from the germline V gene are SGHVS and FNYEAQ.

J is TRBJ2-3 and V is TRBV6-1; 7 bases map to TRBD2. V was clipped by 1 base and J by 3 bases; unmatched bases: 7. The V gene's germline CDR1 is MNHNS and CDR2 SASEGT. The CDR3 is 16 amino acids. The CDR3 bases are TGTGCCAGCAGTGAAGTGGGTTGGGAGGGGACAGATACGCAGTATTTT. Protein product: CASSEVGWEGTDTQYF.

In this sample, this clonotype turned up a few times. The V gene is TRBV7-8, the J gene TRBJ2-1; D is ambiguous. CDR3 length: 13 residues. The V gene's germline CDR1 is SGHVS and CDR2 FQNEAQ. The V and J ends lost 0 bases and 7 bases respectively, with 7 bases between them. CDR3 sequence reads: CASSLARKNEQFF. The CDR3 nucleotides are TGTGCCAGCAGCTTAGCGCGAAAGAATGAGCAGTTCTTC.

This clonotype was found a few times. The chain links TRBV6-5 to TRBJ1-6; possibly TRBD1 for D (6 bases). Trimming left V 5 bases short and J 1 base short, with 18 bases between. This CDR3 spans 18 amino acids. Germline V CDR1 and CDR2: MNHEY, SVGAGI. CDR3 protein: CASSLRLRGGSYNSPLHF. CDR3 DNA sequence: TGTGCCAGCAGTCTGCGCCTCAGGGGAGGATCCTATAATTCACCCCTCCACTTT.

This sequence joins TRBV11-2 and TRBJ2-1; TRBD2 matches 7 bases. This CDR3 comprises 15 residues. Germline CDR1 is SGHAT and CDR2 is FQNNGV. V was pared by 1 base and J by 8 bases, with 8 bases of the junction left unmatched. CDR3 loop: CASSLVRTRSHEQFF. The CDR3 bases are TGTGCCAGCAGCTTAGTCCGGACTAGATCTCATGAGCAGTTCTTC.

The rearrangement links TRBV7-6 to TRBJ2-1, with 7 positions matching TRBD2. The J segment lost 5 bases and the V segment lost 5 bases, leaving 21 bases of the junction unmatched. The germline gives CDR1 SGHVS, CDR2 FNYEAQ. CDR3 length equals 19 residues. Here the CDR3 reads CASSPRIRAGSAGHNEQFF. The CDR3, as DNA: TGTGCCAGCAGCCCCCGGATTCGAGCGGGATCAGCGGGGCACAATGAGCAGTTCTTC.

J is TRBJ1-5 and V is TRBV23-1; D unresolved. TRBV23-1 is assigned to the ORF class and has an uncertain function. The CDR3 totals 16 residues. V was pared by 7 bases and J by 4 bases, with 20 bases between. Here the CDR3 DNA reads TGCGCCAGCACCGGACGTCCGGGCGAACGGAATCAGCCCCAGCATTTT. This gives the protein CASTGRPGERNQPQHF.

V gene TRBV5-4 combines with J gene TRBJ1-2, with TRBD1 matching 8 bases. CDR3 length: 13 residues. Germline-derived CDR1 and CDR2 are SGHNT and YYREEE (reference sequence). J lost 8 bases, V lost 10 bases, and 13 bases had no gene match. CDR3 coding DNA: TGTGCCTCGACCCAGACAGGGGTGAGCGGCTACACCTTC. This translates into CASTQTGVSGYTF.

J is TRBJ2-1 and V is TRBV2; 7 positions agree with TRBD2. V lost 4 bases, J lost 8 bases, and 11 bases stayed unmatched. The CDR3 covers 15 residues. Germline loops: CDR1 SNHLY, CDR2 FYNNEI. CDR3 residues: CASSVSGPTWDEQFF. The DNA of the CDR3 is TGTGCCAGCAGTGTTAGCGGGCCGACCTGGGATGAGCAGTTCTTC. The full variable domain, in which reference TRBV2 and TRBJ2-1 provide the parts outside the CDR3, is EPEVTQTPSHQVTQMGQEVILRCVPISNHLYFYWYRQILGQKVEFLVSFYNNEISEKSEIFDDQFSVERPDGSNFTLKIRSTKLEDSAMYFCASSVSGPTWDEQFFGPGTRLTVL.

This clonotype was detected ten times or more. J is TRBJ2-7 and V is TRBV7-2, with 7 bases aligning to TRBD2. CDR3 length: 15 amino acids. CDR1 is SGHTA, CDR2 FQGNSA, per germline. The trim removed 3 bases at V and 4 bases at J, leaving 9 bases unmatched. The CDR3 DNA reads TGTGCCAGCAGCTTGACTCCGGGGGGTATTTACGAGCAGTACTTC. This translates into CASSLTPGGIYEQYF.

This clonotype was counted between two and nine times. V usage is TRBV2 and J usage is TRBJ2-1; TRBD2 agrees at 7 bases. Germline CDR1 is SNHLY and CDR2 is FYNNEI. Trimming at V came to 6 bases and at J to 2 bases, leaving 7 bases not matched to a gene. CDR3 length: 15 residues. This CDR3 reads CASRLRGSAYNEQFF. The DNA of the CDR3 is TGTGCCAGCAGACTGCGGGGGAGCGCCTACAATGAGCAGTTCTTC.

This clonotype was observed many times. This chain joins TRBV7-2 and TRBJ2-7; possibly TRBD1 for D (6 bases). Trimming took off 5 bases at V and 1 base at J, with 12 bases between the two ends. The CDR3 covers 14 residues. From germline, CDR1 is SGHTA and CDR2 FQGNSA. Here the CDR3 DNA reads TGTGCCAGCAGCCCCCAGGGGATTTCCTACGAGCAGTACTTC. Residues: CASSPQGISYEQYF.